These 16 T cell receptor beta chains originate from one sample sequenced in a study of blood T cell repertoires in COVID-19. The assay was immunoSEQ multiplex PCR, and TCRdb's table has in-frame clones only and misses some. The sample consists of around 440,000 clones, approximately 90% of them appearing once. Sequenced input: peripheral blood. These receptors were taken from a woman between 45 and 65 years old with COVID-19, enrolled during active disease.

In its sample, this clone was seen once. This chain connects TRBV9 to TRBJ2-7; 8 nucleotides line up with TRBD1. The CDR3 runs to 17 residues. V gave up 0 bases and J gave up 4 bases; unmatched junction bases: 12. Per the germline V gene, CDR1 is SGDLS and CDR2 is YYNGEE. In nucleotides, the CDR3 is TGTGCCAGCAGCGTAGCTGGGGGCGGGCAGGGGGCTTACGAGCAGTACTTC. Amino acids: CASSVAGGGQGAYEQYF. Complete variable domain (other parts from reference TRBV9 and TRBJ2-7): DSGVTQTPKHLITATGQRVTLRCSPRSGDLSVYWYQQSLDQGLQFLIQYYNGEERAKGNILERFSAQQFPDLHSELNLSSLELGDSALYFCASSVAGGGQGAYEQYFGPGTRLTVT.

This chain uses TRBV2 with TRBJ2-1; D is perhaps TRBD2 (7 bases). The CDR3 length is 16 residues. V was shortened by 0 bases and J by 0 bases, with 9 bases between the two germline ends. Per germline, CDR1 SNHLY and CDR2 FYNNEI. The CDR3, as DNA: TGTGCCAGCAGTGAAGCCGGGGGGCCCTCCTACAATGAGCAGTTCTTC. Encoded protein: CASSEAGGPSYNEQFF.

Here the CDR3 reads CACRAGNAYEQYF. DNA for the CDR3: TGTGCATGTCGGGCAGGGAATGCCTACGAGCAGTACTTC. This sequence joins TRBV3-1 (or the pseudogene TRBV3-2) and TRBJ2-7; D perhaps matches TRBD1 (5 bases). The CDR3 loop spans 13 amino acids. From germline, CDR1 is LGHDT and CDR2 YNNKEL (reference sequence).

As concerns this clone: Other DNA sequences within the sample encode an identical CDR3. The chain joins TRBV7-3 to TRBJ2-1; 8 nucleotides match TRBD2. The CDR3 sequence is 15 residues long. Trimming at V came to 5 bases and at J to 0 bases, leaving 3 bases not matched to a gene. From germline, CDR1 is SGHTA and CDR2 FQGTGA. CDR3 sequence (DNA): TGTGCCAGCAGCCTAAGCGGGGGCTCCTACAATGAGCAGTTCTTC. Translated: CASSLSGGSYNEQFF.

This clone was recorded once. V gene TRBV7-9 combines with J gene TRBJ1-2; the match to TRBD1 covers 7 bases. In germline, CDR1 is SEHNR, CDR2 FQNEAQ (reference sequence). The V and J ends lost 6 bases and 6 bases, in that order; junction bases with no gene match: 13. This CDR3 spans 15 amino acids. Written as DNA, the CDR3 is TGTGCCAGCAGTCGTGATAACAGGGGAACAAATGGCTACACCTTC. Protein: CASSRDNRGTNGYTF.

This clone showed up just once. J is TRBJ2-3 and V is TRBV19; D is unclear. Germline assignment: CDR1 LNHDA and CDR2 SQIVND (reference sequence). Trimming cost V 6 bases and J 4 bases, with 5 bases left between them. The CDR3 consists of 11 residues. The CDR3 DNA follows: TGTGCCAGTAGAACAGCAGATACGCAGTATTTT. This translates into CASRTADTQYF.

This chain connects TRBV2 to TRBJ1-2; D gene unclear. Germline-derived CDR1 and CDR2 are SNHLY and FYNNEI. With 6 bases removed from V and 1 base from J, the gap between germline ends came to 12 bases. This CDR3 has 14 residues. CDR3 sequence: CASSVNSFNYGYTF. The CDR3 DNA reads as TGTGCCAGCAGCGTCAACAGTTTTAACTATGGCTACACCTTC.

DNA for the CDR3: TGTGCCAGCAGCCAAGTTTCAGGTGCAGATACGCAGTATTTT. Residues: CASSQVSGADTQYF. The rearrangement links TRBV3-1 (or the pseudogene TRBV3-2) to TRBJ2-3; D uncertain. The V gene's germline CDR1 is LGHDT and CDR2 YNNKEL (reference sequence). The CDR3 length is 14 residues. V was pared by 1 base and J by 4 bases, with 9 bases between.

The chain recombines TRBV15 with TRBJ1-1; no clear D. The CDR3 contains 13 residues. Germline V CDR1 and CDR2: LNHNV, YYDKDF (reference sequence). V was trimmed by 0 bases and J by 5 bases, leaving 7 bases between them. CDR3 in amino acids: CATSREGVTEAFF. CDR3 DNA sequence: TGTGCCACCAGCAGAGAAGGAGTGACTGAAGCTTTCTTT.

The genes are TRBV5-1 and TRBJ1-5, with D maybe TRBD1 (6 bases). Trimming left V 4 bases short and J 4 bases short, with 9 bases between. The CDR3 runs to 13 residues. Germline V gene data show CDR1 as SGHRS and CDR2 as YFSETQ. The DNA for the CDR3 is TGCGCCAGCAGCCCCAGGGGTAATCAGCCCCAGCATTTT. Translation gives CASSPRGNQPQHF.

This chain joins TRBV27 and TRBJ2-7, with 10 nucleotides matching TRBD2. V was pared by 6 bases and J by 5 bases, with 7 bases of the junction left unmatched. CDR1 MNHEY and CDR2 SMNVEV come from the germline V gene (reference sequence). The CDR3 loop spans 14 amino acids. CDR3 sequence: CASSRGLALNEQYF. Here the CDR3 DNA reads TGTGCCAGCAGCCGGGGACTAGCGCTGAACGAGCAGTACTTC.

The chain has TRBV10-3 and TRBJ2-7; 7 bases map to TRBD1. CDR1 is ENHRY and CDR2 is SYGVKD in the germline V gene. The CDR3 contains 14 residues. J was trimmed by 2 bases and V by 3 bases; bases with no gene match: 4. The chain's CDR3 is CAISEGGLTYEQYF. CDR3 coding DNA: TGTGCCATCAGTGAAGGGGGCCTTACCTACGAGCAGTACTTC.

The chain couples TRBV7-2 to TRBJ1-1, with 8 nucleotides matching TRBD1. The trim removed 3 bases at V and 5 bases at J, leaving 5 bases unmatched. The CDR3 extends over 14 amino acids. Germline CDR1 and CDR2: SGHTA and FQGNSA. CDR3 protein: CASSFRTGLTEAFF. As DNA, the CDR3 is TGTGCCAGCAGCTTCAGGACAGGGTTAACTGAAGCTTTCTTT.

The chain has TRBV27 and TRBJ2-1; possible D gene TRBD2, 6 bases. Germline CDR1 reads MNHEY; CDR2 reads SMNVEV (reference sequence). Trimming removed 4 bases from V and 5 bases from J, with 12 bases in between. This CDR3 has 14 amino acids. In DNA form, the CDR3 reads TGTGCCAGCAGTTCGGGACTTCCTCACAATGAGCAGTTCTTC. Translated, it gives CASSSGLPHNEQFF.

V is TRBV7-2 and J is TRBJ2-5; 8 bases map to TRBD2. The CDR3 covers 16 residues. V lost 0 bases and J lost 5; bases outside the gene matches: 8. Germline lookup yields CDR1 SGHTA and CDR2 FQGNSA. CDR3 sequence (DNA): TGTGCCAGCAGCTTAGCCGGGACTAGGGTAGGGGAGACCCAGTACTTC. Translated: CASSLAGTRVGETQYF.

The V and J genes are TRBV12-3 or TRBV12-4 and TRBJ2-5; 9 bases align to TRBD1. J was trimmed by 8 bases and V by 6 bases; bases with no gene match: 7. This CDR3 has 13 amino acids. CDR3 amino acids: CASSSGQGSTQYF. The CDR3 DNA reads TGTGCCAGCAGCTCGGGACAGGGTTCAACCCAGTACTTC.